This T cell receptor beta chain was captured in a study of beta chain features in type 1 diabetes. Looking at the study overall: Similarity in age, gender and cell yields was seen between patients and healthy donors. Analysis included more than 90 million sorted cells drawn from all samples.

Remarks on this clone: The antigen remains unidentified.

TCRB transcripts that were expressed got sequenced, as all of the isolated RNA had been reverse transcribed. Generated by immunoSEQ multiplex PCR, the TCRdb table keeps only in-frame clones and is missing some. The repertoire holds about 230,000 clones, with 16% as singletons. Overall study results and limits: Patients with type 1 diabetes showed fewer VDJ junction insertions and more deletions. Equally in patients and controls, PCR might preferentially amplify shorter templates. Among all four CD4+ subsets, Type 1 diabetes patients had TCRB CDR3s that were moderately but significantly shorter.

The CDR3 loop spans 16 amino acids. V lost 2 bases and J lost 2; bases outside the gene matches: 4. Germline V gene sequence: CDR1 MGHDK, CDR2 SYGVNS. Specimen: naive CD4+ T cells from blood. The chain uses TRBV25-1 and TRBJ2-5; 11 nucleotides line up with TRBD1. The source is a man under 40 with type 1 diabetes. CDR3 in DNA: TGTGCCAGCAGTGAAATGGGACAGGGGGGTCAAGAGACCCAGTACTTC. It is translated as CASSEMGQGGQETQYF.